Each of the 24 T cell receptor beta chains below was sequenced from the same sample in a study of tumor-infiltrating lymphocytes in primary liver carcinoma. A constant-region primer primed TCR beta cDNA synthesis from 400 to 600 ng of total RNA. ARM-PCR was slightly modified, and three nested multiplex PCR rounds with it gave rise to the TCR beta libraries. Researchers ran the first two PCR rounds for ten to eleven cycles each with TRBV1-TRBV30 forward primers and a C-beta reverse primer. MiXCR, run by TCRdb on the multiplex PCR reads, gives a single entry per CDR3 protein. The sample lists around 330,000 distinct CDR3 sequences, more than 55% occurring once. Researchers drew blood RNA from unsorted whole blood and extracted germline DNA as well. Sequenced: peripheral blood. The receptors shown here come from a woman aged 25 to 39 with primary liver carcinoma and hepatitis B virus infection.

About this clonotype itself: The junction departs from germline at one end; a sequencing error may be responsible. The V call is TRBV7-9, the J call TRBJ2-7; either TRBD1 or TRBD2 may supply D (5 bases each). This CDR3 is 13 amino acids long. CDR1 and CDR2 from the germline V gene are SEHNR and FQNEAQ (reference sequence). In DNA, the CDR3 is TGCGCCAGCAGCAGGGACCTCTCCCGGAAGCAGTACTTC. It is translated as CASSRDLSRKQYF.

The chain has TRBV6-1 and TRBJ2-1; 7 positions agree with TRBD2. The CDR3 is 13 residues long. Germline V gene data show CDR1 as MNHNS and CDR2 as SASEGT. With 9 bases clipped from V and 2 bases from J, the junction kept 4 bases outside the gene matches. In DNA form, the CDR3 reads TGTGCCAGTGGACTAGACCCCTACAATGAGCAGTTCTTC. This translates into CASGLDPYNEQFF.

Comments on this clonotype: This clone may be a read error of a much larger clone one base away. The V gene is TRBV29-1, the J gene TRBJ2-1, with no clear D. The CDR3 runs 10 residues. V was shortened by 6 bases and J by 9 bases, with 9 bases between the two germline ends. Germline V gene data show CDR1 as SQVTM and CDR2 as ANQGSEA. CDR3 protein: CSVALGEQFF. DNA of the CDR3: TGCAGCGTCGCCTTGGGTGAGCAGTTCTTC.

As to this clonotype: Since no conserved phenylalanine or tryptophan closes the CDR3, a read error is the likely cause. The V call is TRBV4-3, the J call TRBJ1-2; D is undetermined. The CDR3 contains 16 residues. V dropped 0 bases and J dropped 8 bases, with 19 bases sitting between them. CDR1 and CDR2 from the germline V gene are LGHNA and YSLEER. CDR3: CASSQDFSNPLWGYTS. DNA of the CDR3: TGCGCCAGCAGCCAAGATTTTAGCAATCCGCTATGGGGCTACACCTCC.

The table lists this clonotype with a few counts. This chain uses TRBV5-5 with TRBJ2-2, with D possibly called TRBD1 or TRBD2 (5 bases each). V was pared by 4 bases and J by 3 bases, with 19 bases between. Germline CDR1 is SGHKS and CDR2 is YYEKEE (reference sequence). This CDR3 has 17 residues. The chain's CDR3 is CASSGFEGRGYTGELFF. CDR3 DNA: TGTGCCAGCAGCGGGTTCGAGGGAAGGGGATACACCGGGGAGCTGTTTTTT.

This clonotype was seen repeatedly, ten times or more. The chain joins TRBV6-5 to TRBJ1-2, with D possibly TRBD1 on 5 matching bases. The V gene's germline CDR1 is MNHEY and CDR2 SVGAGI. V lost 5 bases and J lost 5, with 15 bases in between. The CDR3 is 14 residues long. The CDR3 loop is CASSARQNLYGYTF. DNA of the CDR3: TGTGCCAGCAGTGCCCGACAGAACCTGTATGGCTACACCTTC.

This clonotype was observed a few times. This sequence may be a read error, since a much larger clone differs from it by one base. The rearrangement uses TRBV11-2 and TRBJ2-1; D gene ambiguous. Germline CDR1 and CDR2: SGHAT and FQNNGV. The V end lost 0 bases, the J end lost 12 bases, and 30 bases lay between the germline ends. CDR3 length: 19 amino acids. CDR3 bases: TGTGCCAGCAGCTTAGATCTTAGGTCGTCTGGCCTCTCCGTTAGAGTGCAGTTCTTC. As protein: CASSLDLRSSGLSVRVQFF.

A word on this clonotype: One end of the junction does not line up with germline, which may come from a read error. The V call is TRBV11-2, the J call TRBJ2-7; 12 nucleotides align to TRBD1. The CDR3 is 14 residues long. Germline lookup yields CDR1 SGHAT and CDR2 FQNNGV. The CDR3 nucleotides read TGTGCCAGCAGCCTCGGGACAGGGGGCTACAAGCAGTACTTC. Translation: CASSLGTGGYKQYF.

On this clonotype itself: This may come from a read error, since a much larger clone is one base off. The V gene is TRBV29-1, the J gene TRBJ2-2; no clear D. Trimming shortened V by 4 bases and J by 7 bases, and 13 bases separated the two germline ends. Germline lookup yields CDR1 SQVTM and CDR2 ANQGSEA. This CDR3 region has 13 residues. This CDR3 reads CSVGVKLNGELFF. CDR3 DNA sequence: TGCAGCGTTGGGGTTAAACTAAACGGGGAGCTGTTTTTT.

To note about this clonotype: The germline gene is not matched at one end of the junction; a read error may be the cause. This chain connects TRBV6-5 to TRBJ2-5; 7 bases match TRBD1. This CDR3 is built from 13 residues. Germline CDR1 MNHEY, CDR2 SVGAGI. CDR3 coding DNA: TGTGCCAGCAGTTCGACAGGGCTGGAGACCCTGTACTTC. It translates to CASSSTGLETLYF.

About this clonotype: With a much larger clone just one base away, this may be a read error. CDR3 protein: CASRRTGTGNEQYF. DNA for the CDR3: TGTGCCAGCAGAAGGACAGGGACAGGCAACGAGCAGTACTTC. The V gene is TRBV12-3 or TRBV12-4, the J gene TRBJ2-7, with 8 bases aligning to TRBD1. The V segment lost 6 bases and the J segment 5 bases; nucleotides outside the gene matches: 9. The CDR3 totals 14 residues.

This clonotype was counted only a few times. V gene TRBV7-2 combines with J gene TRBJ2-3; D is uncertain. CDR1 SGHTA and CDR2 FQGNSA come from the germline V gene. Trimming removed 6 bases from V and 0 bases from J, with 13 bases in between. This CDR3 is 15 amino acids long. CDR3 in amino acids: CASSLSYSSTDTQYF. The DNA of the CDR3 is TGTGCCAGCAGTCTTAGTTATTCTAGCACAGATACGCAGTATTTT.

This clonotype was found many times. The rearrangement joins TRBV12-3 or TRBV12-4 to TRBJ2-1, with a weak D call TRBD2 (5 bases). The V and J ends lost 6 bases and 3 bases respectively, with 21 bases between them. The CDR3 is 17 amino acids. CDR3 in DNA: TGTGCCAGCAGAACTCTCTTGGACTCGCCGAACTACAATGAGCAGTTCTTC. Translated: CASRTLLDSPNYNEQFF.

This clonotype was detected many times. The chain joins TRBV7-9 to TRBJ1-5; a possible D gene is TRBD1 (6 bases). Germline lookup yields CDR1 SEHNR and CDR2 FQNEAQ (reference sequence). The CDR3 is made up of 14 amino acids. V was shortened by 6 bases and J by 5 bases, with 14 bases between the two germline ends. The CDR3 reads CASRYQGTDQPQHF. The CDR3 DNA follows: TGTGCCAGCAGATATCAGGGGACCGATCAGCCCCAGCATTTT.

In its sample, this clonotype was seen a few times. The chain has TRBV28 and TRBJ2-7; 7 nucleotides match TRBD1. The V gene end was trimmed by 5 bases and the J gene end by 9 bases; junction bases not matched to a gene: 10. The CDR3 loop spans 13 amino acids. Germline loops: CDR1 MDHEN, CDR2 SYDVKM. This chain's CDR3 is CASSRQGESSQYF. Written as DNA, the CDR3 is TGTGCCAGCAGTCGACAGGGTGAGTCGTCGCAGTACTTC.

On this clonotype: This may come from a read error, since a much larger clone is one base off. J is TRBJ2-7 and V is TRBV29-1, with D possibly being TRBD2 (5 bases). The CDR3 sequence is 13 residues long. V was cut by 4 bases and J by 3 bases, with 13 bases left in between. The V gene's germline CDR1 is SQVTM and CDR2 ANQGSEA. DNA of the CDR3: TGCAGCGTTGCTAGGGAGAGCTTCTACGAGCAGTACTTC. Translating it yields CSVARESFYEQYF.

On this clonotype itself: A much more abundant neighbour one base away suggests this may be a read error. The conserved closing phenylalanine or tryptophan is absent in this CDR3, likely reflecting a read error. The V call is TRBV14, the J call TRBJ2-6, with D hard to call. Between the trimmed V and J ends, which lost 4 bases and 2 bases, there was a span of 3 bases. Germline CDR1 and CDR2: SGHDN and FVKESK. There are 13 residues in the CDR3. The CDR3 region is CASSRPGANVLTL. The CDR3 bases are TGTGCCAGCAGCCGCCCTGGGGCCAACGTCCTGACTCTC.

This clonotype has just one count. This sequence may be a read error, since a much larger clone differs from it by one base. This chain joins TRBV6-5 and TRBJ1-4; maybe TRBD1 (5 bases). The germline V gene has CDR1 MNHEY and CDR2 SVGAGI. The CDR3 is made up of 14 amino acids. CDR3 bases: TGTACCAGCAGGGACCTTGCAACTAATGAAAAACTGTTTTTT. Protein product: CTSRDLATNEKLFF.

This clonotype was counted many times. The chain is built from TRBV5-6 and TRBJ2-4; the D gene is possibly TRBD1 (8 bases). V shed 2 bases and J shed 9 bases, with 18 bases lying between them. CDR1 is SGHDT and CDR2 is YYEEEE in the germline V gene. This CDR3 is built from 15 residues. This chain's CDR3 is CASSFRQGKRGIQYF. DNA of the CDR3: TGTGCCAGCAGCTTCCGACAGGGGAAGCGGGGCATTCAGTACTTC.

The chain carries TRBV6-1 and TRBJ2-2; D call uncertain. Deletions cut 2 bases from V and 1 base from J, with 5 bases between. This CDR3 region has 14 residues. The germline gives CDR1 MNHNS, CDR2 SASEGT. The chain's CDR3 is CASSESVNTGELFF. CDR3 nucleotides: TGTGCCAGCAGTGAATCAGTGAACACCGGGGAGCTGTTTTTT.

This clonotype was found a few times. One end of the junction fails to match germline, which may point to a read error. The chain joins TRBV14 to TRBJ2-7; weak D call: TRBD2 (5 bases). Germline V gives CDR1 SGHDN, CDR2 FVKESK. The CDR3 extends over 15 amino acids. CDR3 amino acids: CASSQDVWGAYGQYF. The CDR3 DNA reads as TGTGCCAGCAGCCAAGATGTCTGGGGAGCCTACGGGCAGTACTTC.

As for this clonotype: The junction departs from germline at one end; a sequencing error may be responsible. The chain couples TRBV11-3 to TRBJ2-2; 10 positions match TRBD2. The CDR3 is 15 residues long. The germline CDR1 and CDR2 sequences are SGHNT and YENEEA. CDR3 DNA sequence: TGTGCCAGCAGATCGGGACTAGCGAACACCGGGGAACTGTTTTTT. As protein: CASRSGLANTGELFF.

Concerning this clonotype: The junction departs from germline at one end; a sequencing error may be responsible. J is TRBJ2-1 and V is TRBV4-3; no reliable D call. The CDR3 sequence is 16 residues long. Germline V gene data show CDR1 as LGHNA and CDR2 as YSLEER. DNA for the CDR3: TGCGCCAGCAACCAAGAAAGGAGCCGAGAGGTCAATGAGCAGTTCTTC. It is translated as CASNQERSREVNEQFF.

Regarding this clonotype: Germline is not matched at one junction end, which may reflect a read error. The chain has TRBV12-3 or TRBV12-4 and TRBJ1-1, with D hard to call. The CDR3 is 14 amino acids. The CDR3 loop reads CAGERASLNTGAFF. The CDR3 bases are TGTGCCGGAGAGCGGGCAAGCCTGAACACTGGAGCTTTCTTT.